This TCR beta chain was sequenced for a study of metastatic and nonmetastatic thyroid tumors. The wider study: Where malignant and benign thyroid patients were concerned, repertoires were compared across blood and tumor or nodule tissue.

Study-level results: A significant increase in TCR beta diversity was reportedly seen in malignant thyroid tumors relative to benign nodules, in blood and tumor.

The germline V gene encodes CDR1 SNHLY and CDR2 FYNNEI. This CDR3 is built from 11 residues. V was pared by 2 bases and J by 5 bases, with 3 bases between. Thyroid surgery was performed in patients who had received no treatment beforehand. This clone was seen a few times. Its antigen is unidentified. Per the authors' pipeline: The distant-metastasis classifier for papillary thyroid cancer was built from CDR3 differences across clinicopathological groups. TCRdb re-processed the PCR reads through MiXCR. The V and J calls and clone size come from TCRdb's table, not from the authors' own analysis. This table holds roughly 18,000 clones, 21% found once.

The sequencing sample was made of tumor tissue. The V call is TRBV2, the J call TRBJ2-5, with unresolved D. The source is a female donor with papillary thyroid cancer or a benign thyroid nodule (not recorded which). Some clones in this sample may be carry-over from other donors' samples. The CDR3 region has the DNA TGTGCCAGCAGTGAATTGGAGACCCAGTACTTC. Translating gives CASSELETQYF.